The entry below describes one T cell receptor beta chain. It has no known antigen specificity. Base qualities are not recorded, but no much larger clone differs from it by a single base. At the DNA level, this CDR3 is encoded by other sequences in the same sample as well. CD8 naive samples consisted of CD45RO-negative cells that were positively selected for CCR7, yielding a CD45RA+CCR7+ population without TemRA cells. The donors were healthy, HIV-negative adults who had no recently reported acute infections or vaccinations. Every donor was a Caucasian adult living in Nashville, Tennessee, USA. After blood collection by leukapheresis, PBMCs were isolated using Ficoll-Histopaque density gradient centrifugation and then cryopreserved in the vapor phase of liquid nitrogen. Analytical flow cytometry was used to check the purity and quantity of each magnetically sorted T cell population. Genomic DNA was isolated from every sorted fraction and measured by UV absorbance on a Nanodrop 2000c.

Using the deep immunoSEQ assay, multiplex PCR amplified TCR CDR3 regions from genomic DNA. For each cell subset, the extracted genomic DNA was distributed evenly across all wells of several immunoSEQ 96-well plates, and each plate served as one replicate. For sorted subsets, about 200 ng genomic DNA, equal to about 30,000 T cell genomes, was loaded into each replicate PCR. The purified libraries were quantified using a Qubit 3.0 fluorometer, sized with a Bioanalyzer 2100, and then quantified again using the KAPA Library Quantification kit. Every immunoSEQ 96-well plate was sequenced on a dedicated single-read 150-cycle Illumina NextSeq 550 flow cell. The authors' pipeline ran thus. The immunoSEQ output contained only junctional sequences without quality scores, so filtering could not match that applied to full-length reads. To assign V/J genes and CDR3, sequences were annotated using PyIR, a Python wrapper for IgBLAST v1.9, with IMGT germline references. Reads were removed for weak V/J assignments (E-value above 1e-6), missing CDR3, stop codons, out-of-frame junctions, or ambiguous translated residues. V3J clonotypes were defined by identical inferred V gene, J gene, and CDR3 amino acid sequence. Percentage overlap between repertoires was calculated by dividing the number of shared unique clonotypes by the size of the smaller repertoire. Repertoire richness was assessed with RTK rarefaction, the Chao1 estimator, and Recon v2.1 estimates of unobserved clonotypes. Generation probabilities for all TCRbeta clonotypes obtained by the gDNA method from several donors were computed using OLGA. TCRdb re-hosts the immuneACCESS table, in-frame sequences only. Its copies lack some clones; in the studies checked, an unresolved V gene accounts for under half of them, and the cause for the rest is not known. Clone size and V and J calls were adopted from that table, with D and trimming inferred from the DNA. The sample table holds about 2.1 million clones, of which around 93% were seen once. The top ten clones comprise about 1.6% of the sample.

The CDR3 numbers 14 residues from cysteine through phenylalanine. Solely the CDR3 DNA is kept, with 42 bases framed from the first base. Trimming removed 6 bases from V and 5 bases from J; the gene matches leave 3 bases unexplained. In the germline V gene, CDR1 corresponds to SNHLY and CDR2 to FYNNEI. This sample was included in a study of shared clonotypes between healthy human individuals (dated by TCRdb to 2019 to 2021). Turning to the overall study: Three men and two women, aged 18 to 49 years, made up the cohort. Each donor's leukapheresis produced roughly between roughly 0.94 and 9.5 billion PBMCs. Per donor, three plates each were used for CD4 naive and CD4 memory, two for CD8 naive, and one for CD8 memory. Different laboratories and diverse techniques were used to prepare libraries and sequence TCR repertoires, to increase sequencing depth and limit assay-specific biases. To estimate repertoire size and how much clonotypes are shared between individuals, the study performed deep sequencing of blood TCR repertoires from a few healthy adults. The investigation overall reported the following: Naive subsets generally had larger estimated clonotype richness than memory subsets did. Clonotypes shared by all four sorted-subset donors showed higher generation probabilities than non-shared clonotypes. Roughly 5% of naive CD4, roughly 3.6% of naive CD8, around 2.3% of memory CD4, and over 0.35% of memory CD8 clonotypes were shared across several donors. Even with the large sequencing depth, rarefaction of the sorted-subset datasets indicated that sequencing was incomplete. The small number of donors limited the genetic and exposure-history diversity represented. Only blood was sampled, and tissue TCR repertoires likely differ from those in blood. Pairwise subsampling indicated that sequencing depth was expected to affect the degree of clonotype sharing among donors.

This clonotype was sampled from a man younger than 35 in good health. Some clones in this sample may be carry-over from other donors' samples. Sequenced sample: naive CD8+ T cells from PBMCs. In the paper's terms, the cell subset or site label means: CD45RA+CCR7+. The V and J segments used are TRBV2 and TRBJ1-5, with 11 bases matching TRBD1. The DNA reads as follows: TGTGCCAGCAGCCGGACAGGGGGCGATCAGCCCCAGCATTTT. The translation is CASSRTGGDQPQHF. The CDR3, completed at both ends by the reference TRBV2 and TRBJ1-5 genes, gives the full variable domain EPEVTQTPSHQVTQMGQEVILRCVPISNHLYFYWYRQILGQKVEFLVSFYNNEISEKSEIFDDQFSVERPDGSNFTLKIRSTKLEDSAMYFCASSRTGGDQPQHFGDGTRLSIL.